The sample holds a few counts of the clone carrying this T cell receptor (beta chain). The antigen is not known. The sample comes from a study of T cells in Graves' hyperthyroidism and ophthalmopathy. Findings and caveats of the study: Blood shared most expanded thyroid clonotypes above 0.001. A model built on 13 V-J features separated ophthalmopathy from stable hyperthyroidism.

The CDR3 consists of 16 residues. V lost 3 bases and J 6 bases, leaving 21 bases between the germline ends. The germline CDR1 and CDR2 sequences are LGHDT and YNNKEL (reference sequence). Patients between 18 and 65 years old had hyperthyroidism, newly diagnosed and lasting under 2 months. Researchers barred patients who had uncontrolled infection, other autoimmune disease, pregnancy or lactation. Authors of the study amplified TCR beta CDR3 regions from RNA transcripts. In the first-round RT-PCR of the TCR CDR3, the HTBI primer set was used. TCRdb used MiXCR to reprocess the multiplex PCR reads, holding one entry per CDR3 protein. The data hold over 650,000 distinct CDR3 sequences, with 15% to 20% observed a single time.

The rearrangement joins TRBV3-1 to TRBJ2-7; maybe TRBD2 (5 bases). The sample was blood. The clonotype comes from a man between 18 and 29 years old with Graves' hyperthyroidism. The CDR3 loop is CASSHGRRAEGTEQYF. CDR3 in DNA: TGTGCCAGCAGCCACGGTCGAAGGGCAGAGGGTACCGAGCAGTACTTC.